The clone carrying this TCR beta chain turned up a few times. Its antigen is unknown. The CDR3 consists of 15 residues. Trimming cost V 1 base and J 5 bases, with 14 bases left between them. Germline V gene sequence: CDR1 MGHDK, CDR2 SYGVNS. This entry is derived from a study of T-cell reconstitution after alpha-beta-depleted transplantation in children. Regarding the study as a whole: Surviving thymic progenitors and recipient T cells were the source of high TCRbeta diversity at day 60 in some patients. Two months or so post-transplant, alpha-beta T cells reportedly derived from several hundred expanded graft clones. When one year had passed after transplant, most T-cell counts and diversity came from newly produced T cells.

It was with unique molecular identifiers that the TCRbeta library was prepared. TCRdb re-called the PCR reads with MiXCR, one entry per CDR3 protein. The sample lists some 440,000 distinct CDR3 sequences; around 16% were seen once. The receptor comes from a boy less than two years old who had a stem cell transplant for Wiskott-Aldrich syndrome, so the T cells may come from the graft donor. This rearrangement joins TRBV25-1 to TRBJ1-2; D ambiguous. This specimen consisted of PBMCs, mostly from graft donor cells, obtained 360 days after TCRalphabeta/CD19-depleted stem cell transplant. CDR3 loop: CASSESVRPLYGYTF. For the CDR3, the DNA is TGTGCCAGCAGTGAATCAGTGCGTCCTCTTTATGGCTACACCTTC.